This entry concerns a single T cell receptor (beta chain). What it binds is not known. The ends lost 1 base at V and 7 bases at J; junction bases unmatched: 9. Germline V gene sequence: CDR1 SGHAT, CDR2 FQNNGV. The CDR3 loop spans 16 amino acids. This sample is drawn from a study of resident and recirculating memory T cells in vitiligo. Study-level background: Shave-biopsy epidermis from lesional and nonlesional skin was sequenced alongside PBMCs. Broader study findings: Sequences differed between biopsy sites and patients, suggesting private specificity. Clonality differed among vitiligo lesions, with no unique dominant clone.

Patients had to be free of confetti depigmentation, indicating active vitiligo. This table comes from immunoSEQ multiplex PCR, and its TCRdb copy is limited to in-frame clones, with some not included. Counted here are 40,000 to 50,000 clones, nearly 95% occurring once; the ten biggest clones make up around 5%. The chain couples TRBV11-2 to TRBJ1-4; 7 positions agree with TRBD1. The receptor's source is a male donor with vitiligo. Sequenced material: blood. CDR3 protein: CASSLAYRGRGEKLFF. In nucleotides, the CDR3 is TGTGCCAGCAGCTTAGCTTATAGGGGGCGAGGTGAAAAACTGTTTTTT.